Presented here are 13 T cell receptor beta chains from one specimen sequenced in a study of blood T cell repertoires in COVID-19. TCRdb's table, derived via immunoSEQ multiplex PCR, lists solely in-frame clones and lacks some. The repertoire consists of 110,000 to 150,000 clones, with approximately 87% occurring once and the leading ten covering about 40%. Material for sequencing was peripheral blood. All receptors derive from a human donor in a cohort sampled during active COVID-19.

The chain employs TRBV19 and TRBJ2-1; D uncertain. With 4 bases removed from V and 0 bases from J, the gap between germline ends came to 10 bases. This CDR3 is built from 15 residues. In germline, CDR1 is LNHDA, CDR2 SQIVND (reference sequence). CDR3 amino acids: CASSRSRSSYNEQFF. CDR3 DNA: TGTGCCAGTAGTAGATCGCGGAGCTCCTACAATGAGCAGTTCTTC.

The chain uses TRBV24-1 and TRBJ2-6, with 7 bases aligning to TRBD1. The V and J ends lost 3 bases and 5 bases, in that order; junction bases with no gene match: 6. Germline loops: CDR1 KGHDR, CDR2 SFDVKD. The CDR3 length is 16 residues. The CDR3 here is CATSDPTGSRANVLTF. The DNA of the CDR3 is TGTGCCACCAGTGATCCGACAGGGTCTCGGGCCAACGTCCTGACTTTC.

The chain links TRBV9 to TRBJ2-3, with TRBD1 matching over 7 bases. The CDR3 is 14 residues long. V gave up 4 bases and J gave up 4 bases; unmatched junction bases: 6. Germline-derived CDR1 and CDR2 are SGDLS and YYNGEE. CDR3 loop: CASSLYTGADTQYF. The CDR3 DNA reads as TGTGCCAGCAGCCTTTACACAGGGGCAGATACGCAGTATTTT.

The rearrangement uses TRBV2 and TRBJ1-5; 9 bases agree with TRBD1. CDR3 length: 12 residues. V lost 8 bases, J lost 7 bases, and 3 bases stayed unmatched. Looked up from germline, CDR1 is SNHLY and CDR2 is FYNNEI. CDR3 loop: CASCTGGQPQHF. The CDR3 nucleotides are TGTGCCAGCTGTACAGGGGGCCAGCCCCAGCATTTT.

This chain joins TRBV9 and TRBJ1-2; TRBD1 aligns across 10 bases. The J segment lost 7 bases and the V segment lost 3 bases, leaving 3 bases of the junction unmatched. Germline values: CDR1 SGDLS, CDR2 YYNGEE. The CDR3 is 13 residues long. The CDR3 region has the DNA TGTGCCAGCAGCGCCCGGGACAGGGGTGGCTACACCTTC. Its protein is CASSARDRGGYTF.

In its sample, this clone was seen a few times. The rearrangement links TRBV6-6 to TRBJ2-1; TRBD1 agrees at 9 bases. J gave up 10 bases and V 2 bases, and 12 bases lay outside the gene matches. There are 16 residues in the CDR3. From germline, CDR1 is MNHNY and CDR2 SVGAGI (reference sequence). The CDR3 DNA is TGTGCCAGCAGTTACATAAGGGGACAGGGAATTAGGGAGCAGTTCTTC. Its translation: CASSYIRGQGIREQFF.

CDR3 sequence: CASSQTTRGTEAFF. CDR3 nucleotide sequence: TGCGCCAGCAGCCAAACGACCCGGGGCACTGAAGCTTTCTTT. V gene TRBV4-3 combines with J gene TRBJ1-1; D uncertain. CDR1 LGHNA and CDR2 YSLEER come from the germline V gene. The CDR3 loop spans 14 amino acids. The V end was cut by 2 bases, the J end by 4 bases, with 11 bases between.

This rearrangement joins TRBV6-1 to TRBJ2-1, with 8 positions matching TRBD2. In germline, CDR1 is MNHNS, CDR2 SASEGT. Trimming took 0 bases from V and 6 from J; bases not matched to a gene: 7. CDR3 length: 16 amino acids. CDR3 bases: TGTGCCAGCAGTGAAGCGCCGGGAGGGGCCCCCAATGAGCAGTTCTTC. The encoded protein is CASSEAPGGAPNEQFF.

This chain uses TRBV19 with TRBJ2-1; TRBD2 agrees at 7 bases. This CDR3 has 16 residues. From germline, CDR1 is LNHDA and CDR2 SQIVND (reference sequence). Trimming removed 3 bases from V and 5 bases from J; junction bases left unmatched: 10. This CDR3 is CASSIYVREINNEQFF. CDR3 in DNA: TGTGCCAGTAGTATTTATGTGCGGGAGATCAACAATGAGCAGTTCTTC.

The V call is TRBV19, the J call TRBJ1-2, with D perhaps TRBD1 (5 bases). The CDR3 has 12 residues. The germline V and J ends were trimmed by 7 bases and 7 bases, with 13 bases remaining between them. Germline CDR1 is LNHDA and CDR2 is SQIVND (reference sequence). CDR3 in DNA: TGTGCCAGTACCAAGACAGTCGGTGGCTACACCTTC. Translation gives CASTKTVGGYTF.

V gene TRBV21-1 combines with J gene TRBJ2-1; the D call of TRBD2 is as the table states it, not checked on the DNA. TRBV21-1 is a known pseudogene. The CDR3 spans 18 residues. The CDR3 spells CASSKVGSGGTSYNEQFF. For the CDR3, the DNA is TGTGCCAGCAGCAAAGTCGGTAGCGGGGGGACATCCTACAATGAGCAGTTCTTC.

This chain uses TRBV3-1 (or the pseudogene TRBV3-2) with TRBJ2-3; 8 bases line up with TRBD2. With V trimmed by 4 bases and J by 2 bases, 5 bases remained unmatched. Germline V CDR1 and CDR2: LGHDT, YNNKEL (reference sequence). The CDR3 has 15 amino acids. The CDR3 DNA is TGTGCCAGCAGCCCTCGGGGGGGAAACACAGATACGCAGTATTTT. It yields the protein CASSPRGGNTDTQYF.

The chain joins TRBV7-4 to TRBJ1-4; D gene uncertain. V was clipped by 1 base and J by 8 bases, with 8 bases between them. Looked up from germline, CDR1 is SGHVT and CDR2 is SQSDAQ. The CDR3 length is 13 residues. The CDR3 DNA reads as TGTGCCAGCAGCTTAGATGCGGGCGAAAAACTGTTTTTT. Translation: CASSLDAGEKLFF.